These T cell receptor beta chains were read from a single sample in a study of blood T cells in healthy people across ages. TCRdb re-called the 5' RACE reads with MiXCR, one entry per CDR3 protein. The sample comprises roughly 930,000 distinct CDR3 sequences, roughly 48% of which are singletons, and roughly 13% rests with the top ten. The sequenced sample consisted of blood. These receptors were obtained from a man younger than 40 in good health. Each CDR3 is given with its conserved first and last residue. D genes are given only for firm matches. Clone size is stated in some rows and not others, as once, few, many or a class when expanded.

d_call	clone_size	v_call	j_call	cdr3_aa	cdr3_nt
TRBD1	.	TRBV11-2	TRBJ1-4	CASSLEYADRGGEKLFF	TGTGCCAGCAGCTTAGAGTATGCGGACAGGGGAGGGGAAAAACTGTTTTTT
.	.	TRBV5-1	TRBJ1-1	CASSVTGSNTEAFF	TGCGCCAGCAGCGTGACGGGCTCGAACACTGAAGCTTTCTTT
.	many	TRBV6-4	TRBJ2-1	CASAQETGSYNEQFF	TGTGCCAGCGCCCAGGAAACAGGTTCCTACAATGAGCAGTTCTTC
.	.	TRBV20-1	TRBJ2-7	CSATGLHEQYF	TGCAGTGCTACAGGCCTCCACGAGCAGTACTTC
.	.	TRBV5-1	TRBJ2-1	CASSPEGTFGEQFF	TGCGCCAGCAGCCCGGAGGGGACGTTCGGTGAGCAGTTCTTC
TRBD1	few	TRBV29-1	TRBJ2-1	CSDATTGGLNEQFF	TGCAGCGACGCGACTACAGGGGGCCTTAATGAGCAGTTCTTC
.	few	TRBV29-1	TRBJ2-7	CSVEAGVGEQYF	TGCAGCGTTGAGGCGGGCGTTGGCGAGCAGTACTTC
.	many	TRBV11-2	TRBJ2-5	CASSQGSQETQYF	TGTGCCAGCAGCCAAGGGAGCCAAGAGACCCAGTACTTC
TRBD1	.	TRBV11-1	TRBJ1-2	CASRLRQGAHNYGYTF	TGTGCCAGCAGATTAAGACAGGGGGCGCATAACTATGGCTACACCTTC
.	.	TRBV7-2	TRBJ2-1	CASSLSFGDEQFF	TGTGCCAGCAGCTTAAGTTTTGGTGACGAGCAGTTCTTC
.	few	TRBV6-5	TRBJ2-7	CASSSGGGKIYEQYF	TGTGCCAGCAGTTCTGGGGGGGGCAAAATCTACGAGCAGTACTTC
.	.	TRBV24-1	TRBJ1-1	CATTYRDEAFF	TGTGCCACCACCTACAGGGACGAAGCTTTCTTT
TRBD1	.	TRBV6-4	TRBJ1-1	CASDLRDSEDTEAFF	TGTGCCAGCGATTTACGGGACAGCGAGGACACTGAAGCTTTCTTT
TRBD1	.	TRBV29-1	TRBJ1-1	CSVEQGAQEAFF	TGCAGCGTTGAACAGGGGGCCCAGGAGGCTTTCTTT
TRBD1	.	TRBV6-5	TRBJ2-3	CASTSRDRSTDTQYF	TGTGCCAGCACCTCCCGGGACAGGAGCACAGATACGCAGTATTTT
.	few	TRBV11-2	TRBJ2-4	CASSFFENIQYF	TGTGCCAGCAGCTTTTTTGAAAACATTCAGTACTTC
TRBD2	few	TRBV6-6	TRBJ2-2	CASPALAGPNTGELFF	TGTGCCAGCCCTGCCCTAGCGGGTCCTAACACCGGGGAGCTGTTTTTT
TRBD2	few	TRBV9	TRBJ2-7	CASSVGLAGGYNEQYF	TGTGCCAGCAGCGTAGGATTAGCGGGGGGCTACAATGAGCAGTACTTC
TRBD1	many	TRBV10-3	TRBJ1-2	CAIGQGASGYTF	TGTGCCATCGGACAGGGGGCGAGTGGCTACACCTTC
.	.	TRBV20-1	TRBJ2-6	CSASRPVSGANVLTF	TGCAGTGCTAGTCGCCCGGTTTCTGGGGCCAACGTCCTGACTTTC
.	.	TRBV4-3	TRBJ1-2	CASSQARTFRYGYTF	TGCGCCAGCAGCCAAGCCCGCACATTCCGCTATGGCTACACCTTC
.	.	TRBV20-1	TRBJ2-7	CSAIDPEGSYEQYF	TGCAGTGCTATCGACCCAGAAGGCTCCTACGAGCAGTACTTC
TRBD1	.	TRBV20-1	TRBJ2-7	CSASPGQGYYEQYF	TGCAGTGCCTCCCCAGGACAGGGGTACTACGAGCAGTACTTC
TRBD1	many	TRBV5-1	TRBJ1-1	CASSSQGAEAFF	TGCGCCAGCAGTAGTCAGGGGGCTGAAGCTTTCTTT
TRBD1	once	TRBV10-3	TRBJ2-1	CAVRGTGHNEQFF	TGTGCCGTCAGGGGGACAGGGCATAATGAGCAGTTCTTC
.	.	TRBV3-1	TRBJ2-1	CASSQRGTGLDEQFF	TGTGCCAGCAGCCAAAGGGGAACGGGTTTGGATGAGCAGTTCTTC
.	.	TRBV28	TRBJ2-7	CASTSLWNPSSYEQYF	TGTGCCAGCACCTCCCTATGGAACCCGAGCTCCTACGAGCAGTACTTC
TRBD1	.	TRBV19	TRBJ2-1	CASSPPWGQGNNEQFF	TGTGCCAGTAGTCCCCCCTGGGGACAGGGGAACAATGAGCAGTTCTTC
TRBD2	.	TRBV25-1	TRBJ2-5	CASSEFGGRGRETQYF	TGTGCCAGCAGTGAATTTGGCGGGAGGGGCAGAGAGACCCAGTACTTC
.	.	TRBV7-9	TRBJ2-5	CASSPDYFAGEQYF	TGTGCCAGCAGCCCAGACTACTTCGCAGGGGAGCAGTACTTC
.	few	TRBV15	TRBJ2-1	CATSERVLYNEQFF	TGTGCCACCAGCGAGCGGGTACTCTACAATGAGCAGTTCTTC
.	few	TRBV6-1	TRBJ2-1	CASSVAGLSEQFF	TGTGCCAGCAGTGTAGCAGGGCTGAGTGAGCAGTTCTTC
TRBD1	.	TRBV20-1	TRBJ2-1	CCIDRGAYNEQFF	TGCTGTATTGACAGGGGGGCCTACAATGAGCAGTTCTTC
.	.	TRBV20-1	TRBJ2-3	CSARADTDTQYF	TGCAGTGCTAGAGCGGACACAGATACGCAGTATTTT
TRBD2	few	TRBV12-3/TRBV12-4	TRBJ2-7	CASTLSSGADEQYF	TGTGCCAGCACCTTATCTAGCGGGGCCGACGAGCAGTACTTC
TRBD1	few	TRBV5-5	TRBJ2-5	CASSTGQAAETQYF	TGTGCCAGCAGCACGGGACAGGCCGCCGAGACCCAGTACTTC
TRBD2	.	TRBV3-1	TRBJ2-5	CASSQDASGGYQETQYF	TGTGCCAGCAGCCAAGATGCCAGCGGGGGCTACCAAGAGACCCAGTACTTC
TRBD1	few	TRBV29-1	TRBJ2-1	CSVEPGTGGADEQFF	TGCAGCGTTGAGCCAGGGACAGGGGGCGCGGATGAGCAGTTCTTC
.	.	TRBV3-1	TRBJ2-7	CASSQERATKQYF	TGTGCCAGCAGCCAAGAGAGGGCAACTAAACAGTACTTC
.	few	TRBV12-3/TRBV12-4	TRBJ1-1	CASSHREGTEAFF	TGTGCCAGCAGTCACAGGGAAGGCACTGAAGCTTTCTTT
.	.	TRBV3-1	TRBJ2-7	CASSQDTDEQYF	TGTGCCAGCAGCCAAGACACCGACGAGCAGTACTTC
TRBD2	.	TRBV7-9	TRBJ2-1	CASSILRDYLLVEQFF	TGTGCCAGCAGCATCCTCCGGGACTACCTACTGGTGGAGCAGTTCTTC
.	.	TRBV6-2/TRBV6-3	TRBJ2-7	CASSSPTGGLSYEQYF	TGTGCCAGCAGTTCCCCGACTGGGGGACTCTCCTACGAGCAGTACTTC
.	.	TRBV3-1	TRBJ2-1	CASSQGSVEQFF	TGTGCCAGCAGCCAAGGAAGCGTTGAGCAGTTCTTC
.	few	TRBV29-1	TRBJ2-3	CSVDLRLQVTTDTQYF	TGCAGCGTTGACCTTCGGCTGCAGGTCACCACAGATACGCAGTATTTT
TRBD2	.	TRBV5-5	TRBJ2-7	CASSSRTSGGFNEQYF	TGTGCCAGCAGCTCCCGCACTAGCGGGGGGTTCAATGAGCAGTACTTC
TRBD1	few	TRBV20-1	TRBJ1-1	CSAPDRLNTEAFF	TGCAGTGCCCCGGACAGGTTGAACACTGAAGCTTTCTTT
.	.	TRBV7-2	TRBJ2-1	CASSLRSAPSLSYNEQFF	TGTGCCAGCAGCTTAAGGTCGGCGCCATCTCTATCCTACAATGAGCAGTTCTTC
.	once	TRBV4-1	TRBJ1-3	CASSQGRASSSGNTIYF	TGCGCCAGCAGCCAAGGGAGGGCCAGTAGCTCTGGAAACACCATATATTTT
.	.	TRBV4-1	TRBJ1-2	CASSQEAAGEPYGYTF	TGCGCCAGCAGCCAAGAGGCGGCAGGAGAACCCTATGGCTACACCTTC
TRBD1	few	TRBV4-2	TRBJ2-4	CASSQEGSGGRHIQYF	TGTGCCAGCAGCCAAGAAGGTTCAGGGGGCAGACACATTCAGTACTTC
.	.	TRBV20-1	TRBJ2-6	CSATRRGISSGANVLTF	TGCAGTGCGACTAGGAGGGGAATTAGCTCTGGGGCCAACGTCCTGACTTTC
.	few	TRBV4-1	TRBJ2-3	CASSPGGWTDTQYF	TGCGCCAGCAGCCCGGGGGGCTGGACAGATACGCAGTATTTT
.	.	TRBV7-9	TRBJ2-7	CASTNQVLHSYEQYF	TGTGCCAGCACCAACCAGGTCCTTCACTCCTACGAGCAGTACTTC
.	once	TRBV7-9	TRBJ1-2	CASTNNRLSYGYTF	TGTGCCAGCACCAATAATCGGTTATCCTATGGCTACACCTTC